Reported below is one T cell receptor beta chain. Antigen unknown. Use of 60 Vbeta and 13 Jbeta primers characterized the PCR. Data came from immunoSEQ multiplex PCR; TCRdb stores just in-frame clones and leaves some out. The table shows around 120,000 clones, with over 75% occurring only once. This entry is derived from a study of cytomegalovirus exposure and HLA in healthy donors. Despite likely unrecorded immune exposures, the donors were nominally healthy at the time of sampling. Study conclusions and caveats: Reportedly, fewer N-insertions than the roughly 700-donor mean appeared in an Asian-associated ancestry cluster in a later analysis. Despite most TCR sequences being rare, some public TCRs occurred in many donors.

This receptor was taken from a boy between 5 and 17 years old in good health and CMV-seronegative. The sequenced sample was PBMCs.

CDR3 sequence (DNA): TGTGCCAGCAGCTTGGGGACAGGCATTTATGGCTACACCTTC. Translated, it gives CASSLGTGIYGYTF. V and J are TRBV5-5 and TRBJ1-2; 7 bases line up with TRBD1. V lost 0 bases to trimming and J lost 5 bases; unmatched junction nucleotides: 4. This CDR3 comprises 14 residues. Germline CDR1 SGHKS, CDR2 YYEKEE (reference sequence).